The present T cell receptor (beta chain) was sequenced within a study of T cells in Graves' hyperthyroidism and ophthalmopathy. RNA transcripts yielded amplified TCR beta CDR3 regions. Primed by the HTBI set, a first-round RT-PCR was run on the TCR CDR3. Each CDR3 protein gets one entry after TCRdb re-called the multiplex PCR reads with MiXCR. The sample has some 550,000 distinct CDR3 sequences; less than 25% are singletons. The receptor's source is a man younger than 35 with Graves' hyperthyroidism. Sequencing was performed on blood.

The CDR3 spells CASSLYTGTGVYEQYF. As DNA, the CDR3 is TGCGCCAGCAGCCTGTACACCGGGACAGGGGTCTACGAGCAGTACTTC. The V call is TRBV10-2, the J call TRBJ2-7, with 10 bases lining up with TRBD1. J lost 3 bases, V lost 6 bases, and 11 bases had no gene match. Per germline, CDR1 WSHSY and CDR2 SAAADI. This CDR3 has 16 amino acids.